This T cell receptor (beta chain) stems from a study of brain T cells in children with intractable seizures. Germline loops: CDR1 KGHDR, CDR2 SFDVKD. The CDR3 totals 15 residues. Trimming shortened V by 3 bases and J by 4 bases, and 13 bases separated the two germline ends. Method: immunoSEQ multiplex PCR; TCRdb's copy keeps in-frame clones and lacks some. The repertoire holds 110,000 or so clones, with roughly 92% as singletons. This TCR came from a boy under two years old with hemimegalencephaly and intractable seizures. The chain recombines TRBV24-1 with TRBJ2-3; D is ambiguous. The sequencing used peripheral blood, collected at surgery. The CDR3 sequence: CATSDPRSEADTQYF. The CDR3 region has the DNA TGTGCCACCAGTGATCCTCGGTCGGAAGCAGATACGCAGTATTTT.